The entry below describes one T cell receptor (beta chain). These data belong to a study of cytomegalovirus exposure and HLA in healthy donors. Researchers ran the PCR with 60 Vbeta and 13 Jbeta primers. Here immunoSEQ multiplex PCR was the method, and the copy in TCRdb shows in-frame clones only, minus some. The sample consists of under 130,000 clones, around four fifths of them appearing once. CDR1 is KGHSH and CDR2 is LQKENI in the germline V gene. This CDR3 has 17 amino acids. Trimming took 0 bases from V and 1 from J; bases not matched to a gene: 7. This sequence joins TRBV18 and TRBJ2-5; 8 bases align to TRBD2. The sequenced sample consisted of PBMCs. The receptor's source is a woman in her thirties or forties in good health and CMV-seropositive. In nucleotides, the CDR3 is TGTGCCAGCTCACCACCAGAGAGTAGCGGGGCCCAAGAGACCCAGTACTTC. The encoded protein is CASSPPESSGAQETQYF.